This note documents a single T cell receptor beta chain sequence. This specimen belongs to a study of blood T cell repertoires in COVID-19. Study at large: Some COVID-19 samples were acute and others convalescent; all came from the United States, Italy and Spain.

Sequenced by immunoSEQ multiplex PCR; TCRdb stores in-frame clones only, minus some. The sample yields fewer than 200,000 clones, about 74% seen once. The CDR3 spans 16 residues. V shed 3 bases and J 3 bases; nucleotides not matched to a gene: 7. Germline assignment: CDR1 LNHDA and CDR2 SQIVND (reference sequence). The chain carries TRBV19 and TRBJ1-5; 8 nucleotides match TRBD1. The receptor's source is a woman older than 75 with acute or convalescent COVID-19. Sequenced material: peripheral blood. The CDR3 here is CASSIWTGIVNQPQHF. CDR3 nucleotides: TGTGCCAGTAGTATTTGGACAGGGATCGTCAATCAGCCCCAGCATTTT.